The clone carrying this T cell receptor (beta chain) was recorded many times. The antigen is unknown. V was shortened by 2 bases and J by 3 bases, with 12 bases between the two germline ends. Germline V gene data show CDR1 as SGHRS and CDR2 as YFSETQ. The CDR3 has 14 residues. This entry belongs to a study of T cells after yellow fever vaccination. MiXCR, applied by TCRdb to the 5' RACE reads, yields one record per CDR3 protein. The sample holds about 360,000 distinct CDR3 sequences, about 6.2% seen once. Study-level points and caveats: Abundant bulk-population clonotypes could contaminate the FACS-sorted repertoires.

The chain recombines TRBV5-1 with TRBJ2-7; D is ambiguous. The receptor's source is a young man who received the YFV17D yellow fever vaccine. The sample in question was PBMCs, obtained 5 days after the yellow fever booster vaccination. The CDR3: CASSFLRADYEQYF. CDR3 bases: TGCGCCAGCAGCTTTCTTCGGGCCGACTACGAGCAGTACTTC. Full variable domain (missing parts from reference TRBV5-1 and TRBJ2-7): KAGVTQTPRYLIKTRGQQVTLSCSPISGHRSVSWYQQTPGQGLQFLFEYFSETQRNKGNFPGRFSGRQFSNSRSEMNVSTLELGDSALYLCASSFLRADYEQYFGPGTRLTVT.